This T cell receptor (beta chain) originates from a study of blood T cell repertoires in COVID-19. The CDR3 is 15 residues long. CDR1 and CDR2 (germline): SGHKS, YYEKEE (reference sequence). V lost 0 bases and J 1 base, leaving 10 bases between the germline ends. This clone was observed a handful of times. How the authors handled the data: Amplified reference gene primers provided the basis for estimating nucleated cell counts. Method: immunoSEQ multiplex PCR; TCRdb's copy keeps in-frame clones and lacks some. V and J calls and clone size follow that table, whereas D and trimming were derived from the DNA. There are 140,000 to 150,000 clones in the sample; more than 85% occur only once, and roughly 2.9% lies in the top ten.

The clonotype originates from a man between 60 and 70 years old with active or convalescent COVID-19. The V and J genes are TRBV5-5 and TRBJ1-1; tentative D call: TRBD1 (6 bases). Input material: peripheral blood. The CDR3 DNA reads TGTGCCAGCAGCTTGGCCACAGGGAGGAACACTGAAGCTTTCTTT. Its protein is CASSLATGRNTEAFF. The complete variable domain, with remaining parts taken from reference TRBV5-5 and TRBJ1-1, reads DAGVTQSPTHLIKTRGQQVTLRCSPISGHKSVSWYQQVLGQGPQFIFQYYEKEERGRGNFPDRFSARQFPNYSSELNVNALLLGDSALYLCASSLATGRNTEAFFGQGTRLTVV.